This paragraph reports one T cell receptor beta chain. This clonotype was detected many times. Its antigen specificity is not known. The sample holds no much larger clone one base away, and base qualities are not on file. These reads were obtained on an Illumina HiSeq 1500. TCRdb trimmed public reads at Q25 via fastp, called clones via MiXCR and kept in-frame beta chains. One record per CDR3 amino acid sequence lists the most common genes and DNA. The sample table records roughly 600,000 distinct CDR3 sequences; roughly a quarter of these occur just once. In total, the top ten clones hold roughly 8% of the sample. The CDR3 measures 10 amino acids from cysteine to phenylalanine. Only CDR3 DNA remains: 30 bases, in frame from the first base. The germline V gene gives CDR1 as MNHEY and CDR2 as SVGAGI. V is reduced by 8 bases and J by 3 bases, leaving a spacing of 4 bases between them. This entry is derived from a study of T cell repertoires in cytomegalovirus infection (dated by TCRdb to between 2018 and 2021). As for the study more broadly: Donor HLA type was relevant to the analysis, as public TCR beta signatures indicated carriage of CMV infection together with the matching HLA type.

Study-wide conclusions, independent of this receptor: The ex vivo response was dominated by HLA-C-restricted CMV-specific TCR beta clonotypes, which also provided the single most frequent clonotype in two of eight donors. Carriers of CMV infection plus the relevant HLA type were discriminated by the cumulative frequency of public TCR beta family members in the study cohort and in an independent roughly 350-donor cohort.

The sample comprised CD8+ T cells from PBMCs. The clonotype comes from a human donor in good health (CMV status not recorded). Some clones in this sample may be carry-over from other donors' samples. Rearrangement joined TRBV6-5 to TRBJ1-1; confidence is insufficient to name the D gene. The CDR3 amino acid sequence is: CASGYTEAFF. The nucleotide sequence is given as TGTGCCAGCGGGTACACTGAAGCTTTCTTT.